The T cell receptor beta chain described here comes from a study of blood T cell repertoires in COVID-19. On the study more broadly: Acute-phase and convalescent COVID-19 samples originated in the United States, Italy and Spain.

CDR3 length: 15 residues. With 1 base removed from V and 0 bases from J, the gap between germline ends came to 9 bases. The germline V gene encodes CDR1 LGHDT and CDR2 YNNKEL (reference sequence). Some clones are missing from TCRdb's copy, which holds only in-frame ones; the method was immunoSEQ multiplex PCR. The sample includes some 120,000 clones, less than 90% of them seen just once. The sequenced sample consisted of peripheral blood. The sequence derives from a man between 65 and 85 years old with acute or convalescent COVID-19. J is TRBJ2-5 and V is TRBV3-1 (or the pseudogene TRBV3-2); D uncertain. The DNA of the CDR3 is TGTGCCAGCAGCCAAGTAAACACCTACCAAGAGACCCAGTACTTC. Encoded protein: CASSQVNTYQETQYF.